This TCR beta chain was captured by sequencing in a study of metastatic and nonmetastatic thyroid tumors. Background on the study: Repertoire comparisons spanned blood and tumor or nodule tissue from malignant and benign thyroid patients.

Original processing methods: For papillary thyroid cancer, a distant-metastasis classifier was constructed from CDR3 differences observed across clinicopathological groups. TCRdb reprocessed the PCR reads using MiXCR. These V and J calls originate from TCRdb's pipeline instead of the authors' own analysis. Of approximately 79,000 clones in the sample, approximately 9% are singletons; the top ten hold 8.8%. Thyroid surgery was preceded by no treatment in any patient. This clone was recorded at least ten times. A much larger clone sits a single nucleotide away, making a read error possible. Sequenced material: blood. The TCR sequence derives from a female donor with papillary thyroid cancer or a benign thyroid nodule (not recorded which). Some clones in this sample may be carry-over from other donors' samples.

CDR3 DNA: TGTGCCAGCAGCTTAGAGCGGGCTGCCCCAATTTATGGCTACACCTTC. Residues: CASSLERAAPIYGYTF. The chain couples TRBV11-2 to TRBJ1-2; D is uncertain. The V end lost 0 bases, the J end lost 5 bases, and 16 bases lay between the germline ends. Germline loops: CDR1 SGHAT, CDR2 FQNNGV. The length of the CDR3 is 16 residues.